Listed below are T cell receptor beta chains from one sample, sequenced in a study of shared clonotypes between healthy human individuals. The method was immunoSEQ multiplex PCR; TCRdb's version includes in-frame clones alone and lacks a portion of them. The sample carries approximately 100,000 clones, about 63% recorded once. Sequencing used memory CD8+ T cells sorted from blood. The origin of the receptors is a woman aged 25 to 39 in good health. The CDR3 runs from the conserved cysteine through the conserved F or W. A D gene is named only where the DNA matches it firmly.

V,D,J,CDR3
TRBV6-6,NA,TRBJ2-1,CASSPERVGWRGEQFF
TRBV29-1,TRBD2,TRBJ2-1,CSVEDGGRVNEQFF
TRBV2,NA,TRBJ2-3,CASSGLAGMDTQYF
TRBV19,NA,TRBJ1-5,CASSENQKRAQHF
TRBV4-2,NA,TRBJ1-1,CASSVPGQRNTEAFF
TRBV6-1,TRBD1,TRBJ1-6,CASRDLTGGATPLHF
TRBV7-9,NA,TRBJ1-4,CASSPPRGRATNEKLFF
TRBV10-3,NA,TRBJ1-1,CAISESITEAFF
TRBV28,NA,TRBJ1-2,CASRRAGALSYGYTF
TRBV7-9,NA,TRBJ1-2,CASSLGSAGYGYTF
TRBV7-9,NA,TRBJ1-1,CASSPSRGIGGTEAFF
TRBV2,NA,TRBJ2-7,CATLSVSYEQYF
TRBV28,NA,TRBJ1-2,CASSLRTNYGYTF
TRBV7-6,TRBD1,TRBJ2-5,CASSFHRDSLQETQYF
TRBV27,TRBD2,TRBJ2-7,CATGGSSSYEQYF
TRBV11-2,NA,TRBJ2-7,CASSLVNRDEQYF
TRBV28,TRBD2,TRBJ2-3,CASSNPREVTDTQYF
TRBV28,NA,TRBJ1-1,CASSNPGAATEAFF
TRBV5-1,NA,TRBJ2-6,CASSESSGANVLTF
TRBV5-1,TRBD1,TRBJ1-2,CASRSLQGARRAYGYTF
TRBV5-4,TRBD1,TRBJ2-7,CASRPSDRGKIYEQYF
TRBV5-6,NA,TRBJ1-1,CASSWGRLNTEAFF
TRBV6-5,NA,TRBJ2-7,CASKPRQRTYEQYF
TRBV19,NA,TRBJ2-1,CASSLTGYNEQFF
TRBV7-9,NA,TRBJ1-1,CASGRGNTEAFF
TRBV29-1,NA,TRBJ1-3,CSVEDNSGNTIYF
TRBV5-1,NA,TRBJ1-1,CASSWTPSRDTEAFF
TRBV19,NA,TRBJ1-5,CASSNYEDNQPQHF
TRBV6-5,NA,TRBJ2-7,CASSEWDEQYF
TRBV5-1,NA,TRBJ1-2,CASSLTENYGYTF
TRBV9,NA,TRBJ2-1,CASSVEPLLQIEQFF
TRBV15,NA,TRBJ1-4,CATSFERGTNEKLFF
TRBV28,TRBD1,TRBJ2-7,CASTPDRGLIYEQYF
TRBV2,NA,TRBJ2-1,CASSTMILRVYSYNEQFF
TRBV4-1,TRBD2,TRBJ2-1,CASSQRSSGRSGFNEQFF
TRBV2,TRBD2,TRBJ2-2,CASLGASGTGELFF
TRBV25-1,NA,TRBJ2-7,CASSDTGRRDEQYF
TRBV27,NA,TRBJ2-1,CASSTKTVTSNEQFF
TRBV5-3,TRBD2,TRBJ2-7,CASSFGDYRGEQYF
TRBV30,TRBD1,TRBJ2-2,CAWSPTHLGDRSGGRNTGELFF
TRBV28,NA,NA,CASQTGAYEQYF
TRBV19,TRBD1,TRBJ2-6,CASSIPRDSPTSGANVLTF
TRBV18,NA,TRBJ2-7,CASSLTPGRESYEQYF
TRBV7-9,NA,TRBJ2-5,CASSLIRQETQYF
TRBV10-1,NA,TRBJ2-7,CASSWGQGYEQYF
TRBV11-2,TRBD1,TRBJ2-7,CASSSNPGQTYEQYF
TRBV9,TRBD1,TRBJ2-3,CASSVEQGEADTQYF